This TCR beta chain was found in a study of blood T cell repertoires in COVID-19. About the study: The cDNA or gDNA used as material had been derived from T cells, B-cell-depleted T cells, or PBMCs.

Original processing notes: Estimation of nucleated cell counts was performed using reference gene primer amplification. Sequencing was performed with immunoSEQ multiplex PCR; in TCRdb, only in-frame clones are kept and a portion is missing. V and J calls and clone size are those listed in that table; D and trimming were worked out from the DNA. This sample has some 150,000 clones; roughly 90% occur once, and the top ten carry roughly 1.2%. The germline CDR1 and CDR2 sequences are LNHDA and SQIVND (reference sequence). The CDR3 spans 16 residues. Losses at the gene ends were 3 bases for V and 7 bases for J; bases not matched to a gene: 11. Participants were aged about 18 to 90 years, lived in over 20 US areas, and enrolled virtually. Participant-given clinical history determined each cohort assignment.

The V and J genes are TRBV19 and TRBJ2-3, with 9 bases lining up with TRBD2. This clonotype originated in a woman in her thirties with acute COVID-19. The specimen sequenced was PBMCs or T cells enriched from blood (not recorded which). CDR3 protein: CASSIPLAGEPHTQYF. CDR3 DNA sequence: TGTGCCAGTAGTATCCCCTTAGCGGGAGAACCCCATACGCAGTATTTT. Using reference TRBV19 and TRBJ2-3 for the parts outside the CDR3, the full variable domain is DGGITQSPKYLFRKEGQNVTLSCEQNLNHDAMYWYRQDPGQGLRLIYYSQIVNDFQKGDIAEGYSVSREKKESFPLTVTSAQKNPTAFYLCASSIPLAGEPHTQYFGPGTRLTVL.